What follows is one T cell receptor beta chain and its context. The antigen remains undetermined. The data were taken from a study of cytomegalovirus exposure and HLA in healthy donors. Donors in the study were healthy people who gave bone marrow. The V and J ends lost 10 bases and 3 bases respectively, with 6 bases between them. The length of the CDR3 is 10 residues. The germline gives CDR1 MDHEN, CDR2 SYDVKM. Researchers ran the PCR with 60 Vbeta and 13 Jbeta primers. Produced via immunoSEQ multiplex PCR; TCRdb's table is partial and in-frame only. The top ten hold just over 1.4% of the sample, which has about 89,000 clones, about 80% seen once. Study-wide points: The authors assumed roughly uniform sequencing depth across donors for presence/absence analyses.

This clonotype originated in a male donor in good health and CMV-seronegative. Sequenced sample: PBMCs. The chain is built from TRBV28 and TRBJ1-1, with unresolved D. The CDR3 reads CATLYTEAFF. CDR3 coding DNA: TGTGCCACTCTTTACACTGAAGCTTTCTTT.